A selection of T cell receptor beta chains follows, all from one sample in a study of T cell repertoires in cytomegalovirus infection. TCRdb reanalysed the reads using MiXCR and keeps one entry per CDR3 protein. The sample carries around 270,000 distinct CDR3 sequences, roughly 10% recorded once. Sequenced: PBMCs. These receptor sequences come from a human donor in good health (CMV status not recorded). Some clones in this sample may be carry-over from other donors' samples. The CDR3 runs from the conserved cysteine through the conserved F or W. The D gene is left open where the match is weak. Size values are once, few and many counts, or a class for expanded clones, and some rows have none.

D	size	V	length	J	DNA	CDR3
TRBD1	many	TRBV6-2/TRBV6-3	15	TRBJ1-1	TGTGCCAGCAGACACACAGGGGCGGTGAACACTGAAGCTTTCTTT	CASRHTGAVNTEAFF
-	-	TRBV5-5	15	TRBJ1-1	TGTGCCAGCAGCCGGGACCCGGTGATGAACACTGAAGCTTTCTTT	CASSRDPVMNTEAFF
TRBD1	many	TRBV20-1	14	TRBJ1-4	TGCAGTGCTATAAACAGGGGGCTCGGTGAAAAACTGTTTTTT	CSAINRGLGEKLFF
-	many	TRBV5-1	14	TRBJ2-7	TGCGCCAGCAAAGGGCGAAGGGACTCGATCGAGCAGTACTTC	CASKGRRDSIEQYF
TRBD2	many	TRBV7-9	16	TRBJ2-5	TGTGCCAGCAGCTTAGCGGGGACTAGCGGGGCCGGGGCCCAGTACTTC	CASSLAGTSGAGAQYF
TRBD1	many	TRBV7-2	16	TRBJ2-7	TGTGCCAGCAGCTTAGGGCCAGGGGGTCCCCAGCGAGAGCAGTACTTC	CASSLGPGGPQREQYF
TRBD1	many	TRBV7-9	16	TRBJ1-2	TGTGCCAGCAGCCCAAAAGAGACAGGGGGCAGCTATGGCTACACCTTC	CASSPKETGGSYGYTF
-	many	TRBV7-2	15	TRBJ2-2	TGTGCCAGCAGCTTAAGATCAGGGCCCGGAGGGGAGCTGTTTTTT	CASSLRSGPGGELFF
-	few	TRBV19	17	TRBJ1-1	TGTGCCAGTAGTATAGGGGGCGGACTGGCTATGAACACTGAAGCTTTCTTT	CASSIGGGLAMNTEAFF
-	few	TRBV11-2	14	TRBJ2-7	TGTGCCAGCAGCTTAGACAGCAGGTTCTACGAGCAGTACTTC	CASSLDSRFYEQYF
-	-	TRBV20-1	13	TRBJ2-5	TGCAGTGCTAGCCAGACACCGACGACGACCCAGTACTTC	CSASQTPTTTQYF
-	many	TRBV7-3	14	TRBJ2-3	TGTGCCAGCAGCTTCGGACTTGCCGCAGATACGCAGTATTTT	CASSFGLAADTQYF
TRBD1	many	TRBV6-5	14	TRBJ1-2	TGTGCCAGCAGTTACTCGGACAGGCCCTATGGCTACACCTTC	CASSYSDRPYGYTF
-	-	TRBV7-2	15	TRBJ2-7	TGTGCCAGCAGCGCCACTCCGGGACACCCCTACGAGCAGTACTTC	CASSATPGHPYEQYF
-	many	TRBV12-3/TRBV12-4	15	TRBJ2-1	TGTGCCAGCAGTTTAGCACCCTTAACGTACAATGAGCAGTTCTTC	CASSLAPLTYNEQFF
-	few	TRBV12-3/TRBV12-4	15	TRBJ1-2	TGTGCCAGCAGTTTAGGGGGTCTTCCGAACTATGGCTACACCTTC	CASSLGGLPNYGYTF
TRBD1	-	TRBV20-1	15	TRBJ2-7	TGCAGTGCTGTCCCTCCAAGACAGGGGTCCTACGAGCAGTACTTC	CSAVPPRQGSYEQYF
-	many	TRBV10-3	12	TRBJ2-1	TGTGCCATCAGTGACGGAGATGATGAGCAGTTCTTC	CAISDGDDEQFF
-	many	TRBV7-2	17	TRBJ2-6	TGTGCCAGCAGCTTAGCGGTGACATCCTCTGGGGCCAACGTCCTGACTTTC	CASSLAVTSSGANVLTF
TRBD2	-	TRBV19	15	TRBJ2-7	TGTGCCAGTAGTAAGACTAGCGGGATGACCTACGAGCAGTACTTC	CASSKTSGMTYEQYF
TRBD2	many	TRBV28	14	TRBJ2-3	TGTGCCAGCAGTTCCGGGACTAGGTCAGATACGCAGTATTTT	CASSSGTRSDTQYF
-	many	TRBV7-8	14	TRBJ2-1	TGTGCCAGCAGCTTAGTCAGGGGAGGAAATGAGCAGTTCTTC	CASSLVRGGNEQFF
-	-	TRBV29-1	11	TRBJ1-1	TGCAGCGTAACTACCGTGGGTGAAGCTTTCTTT	CSVTTVGEAFF
TRBD1	few	TRBV2	13	TRBJ2-5	TGTGCCAGCACAGGGGGACGGTGGGAGACCCAGTACTTC	CASTGGRWETQYF
TRBD2	many	TRBV24-1	15	TRBJ2-1	TGTGCCACCAGTATTAGCGGGCTAGCCAAGAATGAGCAGTTCTTC	CATSISGLAKNEQFF
-	-	TRBV11-2	15	TRBJ1-1	TGTGCCAGCAGCTTTAGCGGGGGGATGAACACTGAAGCTTTCTTT	CASSFSGGMNTEAFF
TRBD1	many	TRBV7-2	19	TRBJ1-6	TGTGCCAGCAGCTTCTCCGGGACAGGGCCCGGAGCCATGCGGTCACCCCTCCACTTT	CASSFSGTGPGAMRSPLHF
-	many	TRBV6-2/TRBV6-3	19	TRBJ1-1	TGTGCCAGCAGCCGAAACCCCACAGGGAAAATACGCATGAACACTGAAGCTTTCTTT	CASSRNPTGKIRMNTEAFF
TRBD2	many	TRBV7-2	18	TRBJ2-7	TGTGCCAGCAGCTTACGGACTAGCGGGAGGGCCGCGGGATACGAGCAGTACTTC	CASSLRTSGRAAGYEQYF
-	many	TRBV7-2	13	TRBJ2-3	TGTGCCAGCAGCTTAGAAATACAGACTCCGCAGTATTTT	CASSLEIQTPQYF
-	few	TRBV7-2	16	TRBJ1-3	TGTGCCAGCAGCTTAGGGGGCAGGAGCTCTGGAAACACCATATATTTT	CASSLGGRSSGNTIYF
-	many	TRBV20-1	16	TRBJ2-1	TGCAGTGCTAGAGATCACGGAGAGCCCTCCTACAATGAGCAGTTCTTC	CSARDHGEPSYNEQFF
TRBD1	few	TRBV19	14	TRBJ2-5	TGTGCCACTCTTGGACAGGGATATTCACGGACCCAGTACTTC	CATLGQGYSRTQYF
TRBD1	-	TRBV19	16	TRBJ1-2	TGTGCCAGTAGTAGAGGGCAGGGGGTTAATTCGTACGGCTACACCTTC	CASSRGQGVNSYGYTF
-	-	TRBV30	12	TRBJ1-1	TGTGCCTGGAGTCTCGAGAACACTGAAGCTTTCTTT	CAWSLENTEAFF
-	many	TRBV7-6	15	TRBJ2-1	TGTGCCAGCAGCTTCCGACTTGGTGAGGCGACTGAGCAGTTCTTC	CASSFRLGEATEQFF
TRBD1	-	TRBV11-2	16	TRBJ1-6	TGTGCCAGCAGCCTCCGGAACAGGGGATATAATTCACCCCTCCACTTT	CASSLRNRGYNSPLHF
TRBD1	many	TRBV7-2	17	TRBJ1-6	TGTGCCAGCAGCTTGGAGACAGGGGGCGCGTTTAATTCACCCCTCCACTTT	CASSLETGGAFNSPLHF
TRBD2	many	TRBV5-4	15	TRBJ2-1	TGTGCCAGCAGCCGGGAGGGACCACGACGCAATGAGCAGTTCTTC	CASSREGPRRNEQFF
-	many	TRBV4-1	15	TRBJ1-5	TGCGCCAGCAGCCAAGGGGACACCGACAATCAGCCCCAGCATTTT	CASSQGDTDNQPQHF